The sequence of this TCR beta chain was determined in a study of quantifying T cell responses using KT2 cells (dated by TCRdb to the late 2010s). In terms of the full investigation: RNA was DNase-treated and reverse transcribed with TCR alpha and beta constant-region primers, mostly using SuperScript III. The efficiency of the T4 ligation step under optimum conditions was estimated to be greater than 8.5%. To avoid over-amplification, PCR2 was carried out as a SYBR Green qPCR and halted once a predetermined fluorescence threshold was reached. Paper-wide results and their limitations: KT2 sequences were detected down to the lowest spike-in tested, about one KT2 cell per 100,000 PBMC. Saturation was seen in the detection of KT2 sequences when very high numbers of KT2 cells were spiked in. Counts of KT2 alpha and beta sequences scaled linearly with input KT2 cell number over several orders of magnitude. This TCR sequencing study did not compare the pipeline side by side with other TCR sequencing techniques.

Library preparation employed UMI-ligation and nested PCR. T4 RNA ligase 1 was used to ligate a single-stranded oligonucleotide containing the Illumina SP2 sequence and a UMI to the 3' end of the cDNA. PCR1 consisted of about 4 cycles (98 degrees C 15 s, 69 degrees C 30 s, 72 degrees C 40 s), and for the beta primer an equimolar mix of RC1.1 and RC1.2 was used to cover TRBC1 and TRBC2. Starting at PCR2, the TCR alpha and beta chains were handled separately, and sample indices and Illumina adaptors were added. The UMI was composed of 12 random nucleotides, arranged as two hexamers separated by a spacer, and was positioned after an 8-base spacer. Libraries were sequenced on an Illumina MiSeq using v2 2x251 paired-end chemistry, with approximately twelve samples typically included per run. PhiX DNA at roughly 4.5-7% was added to each sequencing library to increase diversity. Under the source paper's analysis protocol: bcl2fastq converted raw reads to FASTQ, and Demultiplexor demultiplexed the reads by dual indices. Decombinator assigned V and J genes by tag matching, allowing a single base-pair mismatch. Using UMIs, Collapsinator corrected both sequencing errors and the frequency errors that come from PCR heterogeneity. CDR3Translator converted Decombinator identifiers to nucleotide sequence, translated to amino acids, and extracted CDR3 using C- and N-terminal motifs. A cluster of KT2 sequences that shared one unique molecular identifier was counted as a single distinct KT2 TCR. The raw public data were reprocessed by TCRdb itself: fastp quality trimming at Q25, MiXCR clonotype calling, in-frame beta chains only. Every CDR3 protein is listed once, alongside the most common genes and DNA of its rows. The V and J calls were determined by TCRdb, not by the authors. Here the sample has fewer than 50,000 distinct CDR3 sequences; about 15% occur a single time. The top ten clonotypes cover less than 50% of the sample.

Ten or more counts support this clonotype. The target of this receptor is not known. One base away there is no much larger clone; base qualities are not given. Known numbers of KT2, a T cell clone whose TCR had been sequenced previously, were spiked into unfractionated PBMC to test the sensitivity and accuracy of the pipeline. KT2 cells were mixed with a fixed number of PBMC to create a range of KT2-to-PBMC ratios. The CDR3 runs 13 residues from the cysteine to the phenylalanine. Only CDR3 DNA remains: 39 bases, in frame from the first base. V gives up 11 bases and J gives up 3 bases, and the segment between their germline ends measures 17 bases. According to the germline V gene, CDR1 reads SGHNT and CDR2 reads YENEEA.

The sequenced sample consisted of PBMCs spiked with cells of the T cell clone KT2. This clonotype was sampled from a human donor. The chain couples TRBV11-3 to TRBJ2-7; the D segment could be TRBD1, given 5 matching bases. The DNA sequence is given as TGTGCCTCCTCACTACAGGAACTCTACGAGCAGTACTTC. It specifies CASSLQELYEQYF.